The 31 T cell receptor beta chains presented below share a single source sample, sequenced in a study of T cells in Graves' hyperthyroidism and ophthalmopathy. Amplification of TCR beta CDR3 regions was performed using RNA transcripts as template. HTBI primers were employed in a first-round RT-PCR of the TCR CDR3. TCRdb recomputed calls from the multiplex PCR reads with MiXCR, one row per CDR3 protein. The sample carries 550,000 to 850,000 distinct CDR3 sequences, approximately 19% recorded once. The sample was blood. Receptors were obtained from a woman aged 50 to 65 with Graves' hyperthyroidism that later progressed to Graves' ophthalmopathy.

The chain carries TRBV6-1 and TRBJ1-5; TRBD1 matches at 8 bases. V lost 8 bases to trimming and J lost 5 bases; unmatched junction nucleotides: 8. The germline V gene has CDR1 MNHNS and CDR2 SASEGT. The CDR3 has 14 residues. The DNA of the CDR3 is TGTGCCAGCGCCCAGACAGGGGTGGATCAGCCCCAGCATTTT. Its protein product is CASAQTGVDQPQHF.

This CDR3 reads CASSEDRGTGGLNSPLHF. The CDR3 region has the DNA TGTGCCAGCAGTGAAGATCGGGGGACAGGGGGCCTAAATTCACCCCTCCACTTT. This sequence joins TRBV6-1 and TRBJ1-6, with 12 bases aligning to TRBD1. Per germline, CDR1 MNHNS and CDR2 SASEGT. The CDR3 runs 18 residues. Unmatched junction bases numbered 8, after V lost 1 base and J lost 7 bases.

As regards this clonotype: This may be a read error: a much more frequent sequence differs by one nucleotide. The chain carries TRBV12-3 or TRBV12-4 and TRBJ1-2, with a weak D call TRBD1 (5 bases). The CDR3 runs to 15 residues. Trimming removed 8 bases at V and 2 bases at J, with 18 bases between. The DNA of the CDR3 is TGTGCCAGCCGAGAGGAGAAGGGGCCAAACTATGGCTACACCTTC. Amino acid sequence: CASREEKGPNYGYTF.

The chain has TRBV12-3 or TRBV12-4 and TRBJ1-1; 9 bases are a match to TRBD1. The ends lost 7 bases at V and 1 base at J; junction bases unmatched: 7. This CDR3 contains 15 residues. This CDR3 reads CASTDTTGGNTEAFF. The CDR3 DNA reads as TGTGCCAGCACCGATACGACAGGGGGGAACACTGAAGCTTTCTTT.

The genes are TRBV27 and TRBJ1-5, with D tentatively TRBD1 (6 bases). In germline, CDR1 is MNHEY, CDR2 SMNVEV (reference sequence). The V and J ends lost 0 bases and 5 bases respectively, with 14 bases between them. The CDR3 has 16 amino acids. The CDR3 region is CASSLSRGQPDQPQHF. The DNA of the CDR3 is TGTGCCAGCAGTTTATCCCGCGGACAGCCCGATCAGCCCCAGCATTTT.

Here the CDR3 reads CASSVGTGVYEQYF. CDR3 bases: TGTGCCAGCAGCGTGGGGACAGGGGTCTACGAGCAGTACTTC. V is TRBV9 and J is TRBJ2-7, with 10 bases fitting TRBD1. The ends lost 2 bases at V and 3 bases at J; junction bases unmatched: 2. This CDR3 has 14 amino acids. Germline-derived CDR1 and CDR2 are SGDLS and YYNGEE.

This clonotype was observed at least ten times. The chain uses TRBV5-1 and TRBJ2-7; 7 nucleotides match TRBD1. CDR1 is SGHRS and CDR2 is YFSETQ in the germline V gene. With 0 bases clipped from V and 1 base from J, the junction kept 4 bases outside the gene matches. The CDR3 totals 15 residues. CDR3 amino acids: CASSLGTGASYEQYF. The DNA of the CDR3 is TGCGCCAGCAGCTTGGGCACAGGGGCATCCTACGAGCAGTACTTC.

In this sample, this clonotype turned up a few times. The rearrangement links TRBV5-1 to TRBJ2-5; TRBD2 matches 11 bases. V shed 6 bases and J 8 bases; nucleotides not matched to a gene: 9. This CDR3 is 14 amino acids long. Germline V lookup: CDR1 SGHRS, CDR2 YFSETQ. For the CDR3, the DNA is TGCGCCAGCACACCAACTAGCGGGGGCCCTACCCAGTACTTC. Protein sequence: CASTPTSGGPTQYF.

Ten or more counts support this clonotype. The chain is built from TRBV5-1 and TRBJ1-1, with D unresolved. Germline CDR1 is SGHRS and CDR2 is YFSETQ. CDR3 length: 12 amino acids. The ends were cut back, 5 bases at V and 2 bases at J, with 7 bases in the middle. Written as DNA, the CDR3 is TGCGCCAGCAGTACGAGTAACACTGAAGCTTTCTTT. Protein: CASSTSNTEAFF.

V and J are TRBV7-9 and TRBJ2-5; perhaps D is TRBD1 or TRBD2 (8 bases each). V lost 5 bases to trimming and J lost 1 base, with 23 bases between them. CDR3 length: 18 residues. Germline CDR1 reads SEHNR; CDR2 reads FQNEAQ (reference sequence). CDR3 in DNA: TGTGCCAGCAGCCCCTCAAGTTTTAGCGGGACAGGCCAAGAGACCCAGTACTTC. It specifies CASSPSSFSGTGQETQYF.

This clonotype came up a few times. CDR3 amino acids: CASSPGHEQFF. CDR3 coding DNA: TGTGCCAGCTCACCAGGACACGAGCAGTTCTTC. The chain is built from TRBV18 and TRBJ2-1, with D possibly matching TRBD1 (5 bases). CDR1 is KGHSH, CDR2 LQKENI, per germline. Trimming took off 2 bases at V and 10 bases at J, with 6 bases between the two ends. This CDR3 spans 11 amino acids.

This clonotype was found a few times. The CDR3 DNA is TGTGCCAGCAGCTTAGATGGGAGGGGTATATACGAGCAGTACTTC. Translated, it gives CASSLDGRGIYEQYF. This chain links TRBV13 with TRBJ2-7; 7 nucleotides agree with TRBD2. Germline V gene sequence: CDR1 PRHDT, CDR2 FYEKMQ (reference sequence). CDR3 length: 15 residues. Trimming at V came to 1 base and at J to 4 bases, leaving 7 bases not matched to a gene.

The chain couples TRBV9 to TRBJ2-1; 7 nucleotides match TRBD2. Per the germline V gene, CDR1 is SGDLS and CDR2 is YYNGEE. Germline trimming cut 4 bases from V and 4 bases from J; bases unmatched to any gene: 8. The length of the CDR3 is 15 residues. The CDR3 nucleotides read TGTGCCAGCAGCACCTCTCCCGGGAGGTACAATGAGCAGTTCTTC. Amino acid sequence: CASSTSPGRYNEQFF.

This clonotype was observed at least ten times. The V call is TRBV6-2 or TRBV6-3, the J call TRBJ2-1, with 9 bases identical to TRBD1. The CDR3 consists of 14 residues. Germline CDR1 is MNHEY and CDR2 is SVGEGT. With V trimmed by 0 bases and J by 7 bases, 1 base remained unmatched. The CDR3 loop is CASSYSQGANEQFF. The CDR3 DNA reads TGTGCCAGCAGTTACTCACAGGGGGCAAATGAGCAGTTCTTC.

Points on this clonotype: This may be a read error: a much more frequent sequence differs by one nucleotide. As the CDR3 is not closed by the conserved phenylalanine or tryptophan, this likely results from a read error. The chain joins TRBV10-3 to TRBJ1-1; maybe TRBD1 (6 bases). The CDR3 is made up of 14 amino acids. Germline-derived CDR1 and CDR2 are ENHRY and SYGVKD. The ends were cut back, 5 bases at V and 4 bases at J, with 14 bases in the middle. In DNA form, the CDR3 reads TGTGCCATCAGTCCAAACAGGGAGGGCACTGAAGCTTTCCTT. This codes for CAISPNREGTEAFL.

This clonotype was found a few times. CDR3 in DNA: TGTGCCACCAGTGACCCGGGACAGGGTCTTCTAGCCTACAATGAGCAGTTCTTC. Translated, it gives CATSDPGQGLLAYNEQFF. The chain combines TRBV24-1 with TRBJ2-1; 9 bases are shared with TRBD1. The CDR3 has 18 amino acids. V gave up 4 bases and J gave up 2 bases; unmatched junction bases: 11. Germline V gene lookup returns CDR1 KGHDR and CDR2 SFDVKD.

The chain couples TRBV6-1 to TRBJ2-6, with D perhaps matching TRBD1 (6 bases). This CDR3 has 15 residues. The germline V gene encodes CDR1 MNHNS and CDR2 SASEGT. V lost 5 bases, J lost 0 bases, and 8 bases lay in between. CDR3 DNA: TGTGCCAGCAGTCGCAGGGGCTCTGGGGCCAACGTCCTGACTTTC. Protein: CASSRRGSGANVLTF.

The chain couples TRBV30 to TRBJ2-7, with D tentatively TRBD1 (5 bases). The CDR3 extends over 12 amino acids. The V end was cut by 1 base, the J end by 6 bases, with 10 bases between. Germline-derived CDR1 and CDR2 are GTSNPN and SVGIG (reference sequence). The CDR3 loop reads CAWSGGSGEQYF. CDR3 DNA sequence: TGTGCCTGGAGTGGGGGCTCGGGCGAGCAGTACTTC.

The table lists this clonotype with a few counts. V usage is TRBV6-1 and J usage is TRBJ1-4; TRBD1 agrees at 8 bases. V trimming: 6 bases; J trimming: 8 bases; junction bases outside the gene matches: 11. Per the germline V gene, CDR1 is MNHNS and CDR2 is SASEGT. The CDR3 spans 15 residues. CDR3 nucleotide sequence: TGTGCCAGCAGCCCCAAGCGGACAGGGATCGAAAAACTGTTTTTT. Encoded protein: CASSPKRTGIEKLFF.

This clonotype came up many times. This sequence joins TRBV5-1 and TRBJ1-1; a possible D gene is TRBD1 (5 bases). The CDR3 loop spans 14 amino acids. Trimming cost V 4 bases and J 0 bases, with 10 bases left between them. Germline lookup yields CDR1 SGHRS and CDR2 YFSETQ. The CDR3 DNA is TGCGCCAGCAGCCCGAAGGGGATGAACACTGAAGCTTTCTTT. Its translation: CASSPKGMNTEAFF. The entire variable domain, with the rest obtained from reference TRBV5-1 and TRBJ1-1, is as follows: KAGVTQTPRYLIKTRGQQVTLSCSPISGHRSVSWYQQTPGQGLQFLFEYFSETQRNKGNFPGRFSGRQFSNSRSEMNVSTLELGDSALYLCASSPKGMNTEAFFGQGTRLTVV.

This chain joins TRBV7-9 and TRBJ2-5, with D possibly being TRBD1 (6 bases). V lost 8 bases, J lost 2 bases, and 15 bases lay in between. Germline CDR1 reads SEHNR; CDR2 reads FQNEAQ (reference sequence). This CDR3 comprises 14 residues. CDR3 protein: CASAFTGRQETQYF. The CDR3 nucleotides are TGTGCCAGCGCCTTTACAGGGCGACAAGAGACCCAGTACTTC. The whole variable domain, remainder taken from reference TRBV7-9 and TRBJ2-5, is DTGVSQNPRHKITKRGQNVTFRCDPISEHNRLYWYRQTLGQGPEFLTYFQNEAQLEKSRLLSDRFSAERPKGSFSTLEIQRTEQGDSAMYLCASAFTGRQETQYFGPGTRLLVL.

This clonotype was found many times. V is TRBV11-2 and J is TRBJ2-3, with TRBD2 matching 10 bases. The germline CDR1 and CDR2 sequences are SGHAT and FQNNGV. With 5 bases clipped from V and 0 bases from J, the junction kept 5 bases outside the gene matches. The CDR3 extends over 16 amino acids. CDR3 amino acids: CASSRRAGGSTDTQYF. The CDR3 nucleotides read TGTGCCAGCAGCCGTCGAGCGGGGGGGAGCACAGATACGCAGTATTTT.

In this sample, this clonotype turned up a few times. The chain joins TRBV5-1 to TRBJ2-3; D possibly corresponds to TRBD2 (5 bases). Per the germline V gene, CDR1 is SGHRS and CDR2 is YFSETQ. Trimming shortened V by 4 bases and J by 3 bases, and 15 bases separated the two germline ends. The CDR3 is 15 residues long. CDR3 nucleotide sequence: TGCGCCAGCAGCGTGACGCGACGGAGGACAGATACGCAGTATTTT. Encoded protein: CASSVTRRRTDTQYF. The full variable domain, its missing parts supplied by reference TRBV5-1 and TRBJ2-3, is KAGVTQTPRYLIKTRGQQVTLSCSPISGHRSVSWYQQTPGQGLQFLFEYFSETQRNKGNFPGRFSGRQFSNSRSEMNVSTLELGDSALYLCASSVTRRRTDTQYFGPGTRLTVL.

V is TRBV12-3 or TRBV12-4 and J is TRBJ1-5; 8 bases are shared with TRBD1. The CDR3 length is 16 residues. The ends lost 5 bases at V and 3 bases at J; junction bases unmatched: 9. CDR3 sequence reads: CASSPSAGGNNQPQHF. The CDR3 DNA reads TGTGCCAGCAGTCCCTCCGCAGGGGGCAACAATCAGCCCCAGCATTTT.

This clonotype was observed many times. The chain links TRBV7-3 to TRBJ2-3, with 8 bases identical to TRBD1. J lost 0 bases, V lost 4 bases, and 3 bases had no gene match. This CDR3 is built from 15 residues. In germline, CDR1 is SGHTA, CDR2 FQGTGA. CDR3 sequence (DNA): TGTGCCAGCAGCTGGACAGGGTTGAGCACAGATACGCAGTATTTT. This codes for CASSWTGLSTDTQYF.

The rearrangement joins TRBV5-1 to TRBJ1-1, with D maybe TRBD1 (6 bases). The V gene's germline CDR1 is SGHRS and CDR2 YFSETQ. Trimming shortened V by 0 bases and J by 3 bases, and 12 bases separated the two germline ends. The CDR3 totals 15 residues. CDR3 in amino acids: CASSLDTGLDTEAFF. The DNA of the CDR3 is TGCGCCAGCAGCTTGGATACAGGGCTGGACACTGAAGCTTTCTTT.

Ten or more counts support this clonotype. V usage is TRBV5-1 and J usage is TRBJ2-3; no definite D call. Trimming pared 3 bases from V and 0 bases from J, leaving 5 bases between. The CDR3 consists of 13 residues. The germline V gene encodes CDR1 SGHRS and CDR2 YFSETQ. CDR3 nucleotide sequence: TGCGCCAGCAGCTCCATCAGCACAGATACGCAGTATTTT. This codes for CASSSISTDTQYF. The entire variable domain, with the rest obtained from reference TRBV5-1 and TRBJ2-3, is as follows: KAGVTQTPRYLIKTRGQQVTLSCSPISGHRSVSWYQQTPGQGLQFLFEYFSETQRNKGNFPGRFSGRQFSNSRSEMNVSTLELGDSALYLCASSSISTDTQYFGPGTRLTVL.

The chain recombines TRBV6-6 with TRBJ2-2, with D perhaps matching TRBD2 (6 bases). Germline V gene data show CDR1 as MNHNY and CDR2 as SVGAGI (reference sequence). V lost 0 bases, J lost 1 base, and 9 bases lay in between. The CDR3 is made up of 16 amino acids. The CDR3 reads CASSYSTGVNTGELFF. In nucleotides, the CDR3 is TGTGCCAGCAGTTACTCGACGGGGGTGAACACCGGGGAGCTGTTTTTT.

The V gene is TRBV25-1, the J gene TRBJ2-4; TRBD1 might be the D (6 bases). Deletions cut 5 bases from V and 2 bases from J, with 16 bases between. The length of the CDR3 is 16 residues. From germline, CDR1 is MGHDK and CDR2 SYGVNS. The CDR3 nucleotides read TGTGCCAGCAGTCCTCACCAACAGGGTACCAAAAACATTCAGTACTTC. Its translation: CASSPHQQGTKNIQYF. The variable domain in full, completed from reference TRBV25-1 and TRBJ2-4, reads EADIYQTPRYLVIGTGKKITLECSQTMGHDKMYWYQQDPGMELHLIHYSYGVNSTEKGDLSSESTVSRIRTEHFPLTLESARPSHTSQYLCASSPHQQGTKNIQYFGAGTRLSVL.

The chain couples TRBV4-2 to TRBJ1-2; unclear D gene. This CDR3 comprises 16 residues. With 0 bases removed from V and 0 bases from J, the gap between germline ends came to 11 bases. CDR1 and CDR2 (germline): LGHNA, YNFKEQ. CDR3 nucleotide sequence: TGTGCCAGCAGCCAAGACGCCGGTATTTCTAACTATGGCTACACCTTC. It translates to CASSQDAGISNYGYTF.

In its sample, this clonotype was seen a few times. CDR3 DNA sequence: TGTGCCAGCAGAATCGACAACAGGGGGCAGGGAGGCTACACCTTC. Its translation: CASRIDNRGQGGYTF. This sequence joins TRBV6-1 and TRBJ1-2; TRBD1 aligns across 9 bases. V was clipped by 6 bases and J by 8 bases; unmatched bases: 13. The CDR3 extends over 15 amino acids. CDR1 and CDR2 (germline): MNHNS, SASEGT.